Sequencing of this T cell receptor beta chain was carried out in a study of vaccination effects on CD4 cells after COVID-19. Study outcomes and limitations: Few convalescent patients were studied, and early post-infection samples were lacking.

Within the ViraFEST assay, antigen-specific CD4+ T cells underwent expansion with viral peptide pools prior to sequencing. Isolation of CD4+ T cells took place after approximately 10 days of culture. Negative nucleocapsid antibody tests before and after vaccination confirmed no previous SARS-CoV-2 infection. Fresh IL-2-containing medium replaced half the medium on days 3 and 7. This clone was observed once. Its antigen is unknown. Libraries were prepared by immunoSEQ multiplex PCR; TCRdb keeps only in-frame clonotypes and omits some of them. In the table there are tens of thousands of clones, about 71% of which are singletons. The receptor was isolated from a human donor who received a COVID-19 vaccine. The source material was CD4+ T cells from PBMCs cultured with HCoV-OC43 spike peptides, sampled before COVID-19 vaccination. The sample's subset: HCoV-OC43 spike overlapping peptide pool stimulation.

The CDR3 DNA reads as TGCAGTGCCACTTACAATGAGCAGTTCTTC. It codes for CSATYNEQFF. J is TRBJ2-1 and V is TRBV20-1; D unresolved. This CDR3 has 10 amino acids. The V gene's germline CDR1 is DFQATT and CDR2 SNEGSKA (reference sequence). Trimming took off 6 bases at V and 4 bases at J, with 4 bases between the two ends.